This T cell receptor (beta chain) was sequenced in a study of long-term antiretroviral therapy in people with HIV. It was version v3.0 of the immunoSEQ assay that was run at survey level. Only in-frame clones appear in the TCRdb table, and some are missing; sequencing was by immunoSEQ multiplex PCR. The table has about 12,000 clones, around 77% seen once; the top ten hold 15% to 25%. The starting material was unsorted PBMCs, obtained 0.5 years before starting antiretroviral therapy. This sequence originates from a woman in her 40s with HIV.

CDR3 protein: CATSRDPNRYGNTEAFF. The CDR3 DNA reads TGTGCCACCAGCAGAGATCCCAACAGGTACGGGAACACTGAAGCTTTCTTT. The chain is built from TRBV15 and TRBJ1-1; maybe TRBD1 (5 bases). V shed 0 bases and J shed 1 base, with 15 bases lying between them. The germline V gene encodes CDR1 LNHNV and CDR2 YYDKDF (reference sequence). The CDR3 runs to 17 residues.